This record covers a single TCR beta chain. This library used roughly 370 ng RNA and molecular barcoded adaptors spanning alpha/delta and beta/gamma chains. MiXCR, applied by TCRdb to the reads, yields one record per CDR3 protein. This repertoire shows over 200 distinct CDR3 sequences, roughly 80% found once; its top ten account for about half. The sample comes from a study of read filtering for tumor transcriptome and immune sequencing. This CDR3 is built from 14 residues. The V gene end was trimmed by 5 bases and the J gene end by 5 bases; junction bases not matched to a gene: 6. Germline values: CDR1 SEHNR, CDR2 FQNEAQ (reference sequence).

This receptor was obtained from a donor aged 40 or older with multiple myeloma. This table probably holds off-target reads from a library built for another chain. The chain has TRBV7-9 and TRBJ1-1, with 9 nucleotides matching TRBD1. Sequences were obtained from a population of CD138-negative cells sorted from bone marrow. The CDR3 DNA sequence: TGTGCCAGCAGCCCCGGGACAGGGTGGACTGAAGCTTTCTTT. It yields the protein CASSPGTGWTEAFF.